This TCR beta chain was sequenced for a study of CD8 T cells in ankylosing spondylitis. The study, taken as a whole, reports: Researchers reportedly found disease-linked clones significantly enriched in matched ankylosing spondylitis synovial fluid.

This CDR3 comprises 13 residues. The V gene lost 4 bases and the J gene lost 0 bases, with 6 bases spanning the gap. Germline lookup yields CDR1 ENHRY and CDR2 SYGVKD. TCRdb re-analysed the 5' RACE reads in MiXCR, keeping a single row per CDR3 protein. Of 200,000 to 300,000 distinct CDR3 sequences in the sample, roughly a third are singletons; the top ten hold roughly 4.2%. To note about this clonotype: Its target is unknown.

The source material was blood, either unsorted or a sorted T cell fraction (not recorded which). The receptor comes from a male donor with ankylosing spondylitis or in good health (not recorded which). V gene TRBV10-3 combines with J gene TRBJ1-1; D unclear. CDR3 sequence (DNA): TGTGCCATCAGTGGCCAGTTGAACACTGAAGCTTTCTTT. Its translation is CAISGQLNTEAFF.